Shown below are 8 T cell receptor beta chains from a single sample sequenced in a study of T cell responses to AZD1222 COVID-19 vaccine. Clones were sequenced by immunoSEQ multiplex PCR, and TCRdb holds only the in-frame ones, with some missing. The data hold around 200,000 clones, with under 95% observed a single time. This specimen was peripheral blood, taken on day 0 of AZD1222 vaccination. The receptors were gathered from an adult in good health.

The rearrangement joins TRBV23-1 to TRBJ2-7, with a tentative D call TRBD2 (5 bases). TRBV23-1 is treated as an ORF (open reading frame) with a function not yet certain. The CDR3 runs 16 residues. Trimming took off 4 bases at V and 0 bases at J, with 16 bases between the two ends. CDR3 in amino acids: CASSPYSGVPSYEQYF. The DNA for the CDR3 is TGCGCCAGCAGTCCCTACTCCGGGGTTCCCTCCTACGAGCAGTACTTC.

This sequence joins TRBV6-5 and TRBJ1-2, with 9 positions matching TRBD1. The CDR3 contains 13 residues. The ends lost 7 bases at V and 4 bases at J; junction bases unmatched: 4. Germline V gene lookup returns CDR1 MNHEY and CDR2 SVGAGI. CDR3 in amino acids: CASNPTGGYGYTF. As DNA, the CDR3 is TGTGCCAGCAACCCGACAGGGGGCTATGGCTACACCTTC.

This clone was seen once. V gene TRBV5-5 combines with J gene TRBJ1-4, with 8 positions matching TRBD1. CDR1 is SGHKS and CDR2 is YYEKEE in the germline V gene (reference sequence). V lost 0 bases to trimming and J lost 0 bases; unmatched junction nucleotides: 7. CDR3 length equals 18 residues. CDR3: CASSLGQGAVATNEKLFF. The CDR3 DNA is TGTGCCAGCAGCTTGGGGCAGGGGGCCGTTGCAACTAATGAAAAACTGTTTTTT.

In DNA form, the CDR3 reads TGTGCTAGTGGTTTGGGAAGCGGAGAGCAGTACTTC. Translated: CASGLGSGEQYF. This chain connects TRBV12-5 to TRBJ2-7, with D perhaps matching TRBD2 (5 bases). The germline CDR1 and CDR2 sequences are LGHNT and FRNRAP. The CDR3 spans 12 residues. The ends were cut back, 1 base at V and 7 bases at J, with 8 bases in the middle.

This clone was observed a few times. The chain joins TRBV7-8 to TRBJ2-5; D could derive from TRBD1 or TRBD2 (6 bases each). CDR1 and CDR2 from the germline V gene are SGHVS and FQNEAQ. CDR3 length: 15 residues. V shed 0 bases and J shed 5 bases, with 13 bases lying between them. Written as DNA, the CDR3 is TGTGCCAGCAGCTTAGCCGGGGGCCTGACGGAGACCCAGTACTTC. Amino acids: CASSLAGGLTETQYF.

The chain has TRBV18 and TRBJ2-7; 8 bases fit TRBD1. CDR3 length: 14 residues. V lost 10 bases and J lost 4; bases outside the gene matches: 12. Germline V CDR1 and CDR2: KGHSH, LQKENI. The CDR3 DNA sequence: TGTGCCACCAAATCCGACAGGGGTCAGTACGAGCAGTACTTC. As protein: CATKSDRGQYEQYF.

The chain combines TRBV19 with TRBJ2-5; 8 nucleotides agree with TRBD1. The CDR3 length is 13 residues. Trimming took 5 bases from V and 4 from J; bases not matched to a gene: 3. The germline gives CDR1 LNHDA, CDR2 SQIVND (reference sequence). The CDR3 reads CASSAQGAETQYF. Written as DNA, the CDR3 is TGTGCCAGTAGTGCTCAGGGGGCAGAGACCCAGTACTTC.

This clone was recorded only once. The chain combines TRBV2 with TRBJ2-7; D is ambiguous. This CDR3 region has 13 residues. V dropped 8 bases and J dropped 7 bases, with 18 bases sitting between them. CDR1 and CDR2 (germline): SNHLY, FYNNEI. CDR3 loop: CASATMTVGEQYF. In DNA form, the CDR3 reads TGTGCCAGCGCGACAATGACTGTGGGGGAGCAGTACTTC. Full variable domain (missing parts from reference TRBV2 and TRBJ2-7): EPEVTQTPSHQVTQMGQEVILRCVPISNHLYFYWYRQILGQKVEFLVSFYNNEISEKSEIFDDQFSVERPDGSNFTLKIRSTKLEDSAMYFCASATMTVGEQYFGPGTRLTVT.